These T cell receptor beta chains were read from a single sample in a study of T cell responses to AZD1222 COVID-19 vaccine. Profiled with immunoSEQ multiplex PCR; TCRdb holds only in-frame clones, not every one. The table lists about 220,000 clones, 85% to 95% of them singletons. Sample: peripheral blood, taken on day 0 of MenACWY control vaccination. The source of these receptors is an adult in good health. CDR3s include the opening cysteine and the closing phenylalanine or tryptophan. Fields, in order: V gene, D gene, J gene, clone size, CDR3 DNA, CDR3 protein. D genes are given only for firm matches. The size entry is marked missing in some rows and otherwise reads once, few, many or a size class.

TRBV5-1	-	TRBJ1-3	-	TGCGCCAGCAGCTTGGGACACGGAAACACCATATATTTT	CASSLGHGNTIYF
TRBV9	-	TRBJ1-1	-	TGTGCCAGCAGCGGAAAGGGGGGTAGGGCTGAAGCTTTCTTT	CASSGKGGRAEAFF
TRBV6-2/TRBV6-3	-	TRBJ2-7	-	TGTGCCAGCAGTTACACCCAGGGATACTACGAGCAGTACTTC	CASSYTQGYYEQYF
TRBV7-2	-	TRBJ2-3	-	TGTGCCAGCAGCTCTTACGCAGATACGCAGTATTTT	CASSSYADTQYF
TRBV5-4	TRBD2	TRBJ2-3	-	TGTGCCAGCAGCATCAGCGGGGTTGAAGATACGCAGTATTTT	CASSISGVEDTQYF
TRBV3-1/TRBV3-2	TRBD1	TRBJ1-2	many	TGTGCCAGCAGCCAGCAACAGGGGGCTCTTGGCTACACCTTC	CASSQQQGALGYTF
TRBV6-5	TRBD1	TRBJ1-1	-	TGTGCCAGCAGTTACGGGACAGGGGGCAAAGCTTTCTTT	CASSYGTGGKAFF
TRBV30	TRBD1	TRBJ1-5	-	TGTGCCTGGAGCGCAACAGGGGGTAGTCAGCCCCAGCATTTT	CAWSATGGSQPQHF
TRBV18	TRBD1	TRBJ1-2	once	TGTGCCAGCCTCCTGACAGGGGGCTATGGCTACACCTTC	CASLLTGGYGYTF
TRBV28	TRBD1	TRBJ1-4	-	TGTGCCAGCAGTCGCCCGGGACAGGGCAATGAAAAACTGTTTTTT	CASSRPGQGNEKLFF
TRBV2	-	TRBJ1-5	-	TGTGCCAGCAGTGAAGCAGGGGTTGGGGAGCCCCAGCATTTT	CASSEAGVGEPQHF
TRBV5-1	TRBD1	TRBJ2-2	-	TGCGCCAGCAGCTTTGTGGGACAGGGGGTCCCCGGGGAGCTGTTTTTT	CASSFVGQGVPGELFF
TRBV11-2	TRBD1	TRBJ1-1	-	TGTGCCAGCAGCTTCCCGACAGGGTCCACTGAAGCTTTCTTT	CASSFPTGSTEAFF
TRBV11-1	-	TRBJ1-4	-	TGTGCCAGCAGCTCTGGGGTCGGTACAACTAATGAAAAACTGTTTTTT	CASSSGVGTTNEKLFF
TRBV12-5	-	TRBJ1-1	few	TGTGCTAGTGGTTTATCTAACAAGAATTGGAAGGCTGAAGCTTTCTTT	CASGLSNKNWKAEAFF
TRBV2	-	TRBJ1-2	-	TGTGCCAGCAGTCCCCCCCCGGGAGGCTATGGCTACACCTTC	CASSPPPGGYGYTF
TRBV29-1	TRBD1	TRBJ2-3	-	TGCAGCGTTATACAGGGGGCGGCCACAGATACGCAGTATTTT	CSVIQGAATDTQYF
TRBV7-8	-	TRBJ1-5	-	TGTGCCAGCAGCTTAGGGTTGGATCAGCCCCAGCATTTT	CASSLGLDQPQHF
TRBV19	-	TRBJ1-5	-	TGTGCCAGTACTCGTTCTGGGGGGATGACCCCTGGGCAGCCCCAGCATTTT	CASTRSGGMTPGQPQHF